This entry lists 20 T cell receptor beta chains sequenced from one sample in a study of control samples from healthy donors and cancer patients. Profiling relied on immunoSEQ multiplex PCR, and the TCRdb table lists in-frame clones only, not all of them. The sample includes about 110,000 clones, roughly 88% seen only once; the top ten take 3.7%. The material sequenced was PBMCs. These receptors were taken from a woman in her fifties or sixties with lung cancer.

This rearrangement joins TRBV10-3 to TRBJ2-1; the D gene is possibly TRBD2 (5 bases). Germline loops: CDR1 ENHRY, CDR2 SYGVKD. The CDR3 is made up of 16 amino acids. V was shortened by 5 bases and J by 6 bases, with 20 bases between the two germline ends. DNA of the CDR3: TGTGCCATCAGTCAACCCCGGGGTTCGGGGTTCAATGAGCAGTTCTTC. Protein product: CAISQPRGSGFNEQFF.

The rearrangement links TRBV30 to TRBJ2-7; 9 bases are a match to TRBD2. There are 13 residues in the CDR3. V was clipped by 7 bases and J by 3 bases; unmatched bases: 7. The germline V gene has CDR1 GTSNPN and CDR2 SVGIG (reference sequence). The CDR3 DNA sequence: TGTGCCTCGGGGGCGGGAGGGAACTACGAGCAGTACTTC. Encoded protein: CASGAGGNYEQYF.

In the case of this clone: One junction end does not reproduce the germline sequence, and a read error may be involved. CDR3 bases: TGTGCTAGCAGCTTAGGACCCCTTGAGGAGACCCAGTACTTC. Translating it yields CASSLGPLEETQYF. The rearrangement uses TRBV7-7 and TRBJ2-5; no firm D call. This CDR3 is built from 14 residues. Germline CDR1 SSHAT, CDR2 FNYEAQ (reference sequence).

The J gene is TRBJ2-7, the V gene TRBV5-1; 10 positions agree with TRBD2. V shed 7 bases and J 2 bases; nucleotides not matched to a gene: 6. This CDR3 has 14 amino acids. Looked up from germline, CDR1 is SGHRS and CDR2 is YFSETQ. DNA for the CDR3: TGCGCCAGCGGCATAGCGGGAGGAGCCTACGAGCAGTACTTC. The encoded protein is CASGIAGGAYEQYF.

The genes are TRBV21-1 and TRBJ2-7; the table gives TRBD2 as D, unverified against the DNA. TRBV21-1 is assigned pseudogene status. The CDR3 spans 14 residues. CDR3 sequence: CASSKGRGVGEQYF. The CDR3 coding sequence is TGTGCCAGCAGCAAAGGGCGGGGAGTGGGCGAGCAGTACTTC.

The chain combines TRBV5-5 with TRBJ1-1; 8 bases map to TRBD1. This CDR3 spans 17 amino acids. V was pared by 0 bases and J by 1 base, with 8 bases of the junction left unmatched. Germline V lookup: CDR1 SGHKS, CDR2 YYEKEE (reference sequence). The CDR3 DNA follows: TGTGCCAGCAGCTTGGGAGTGGCAGGGGGCGCGAACACTGAAGCTTTCTTT. It specifies CASSLGVAGGANTEAFF.

In DNA, the CDR3 is TGTGCCAGTAGTATGGGAGGGGTCGGACCTGGAAACACCATATATTTT. Protein product: CASSMGGVGPGNTIYF. The chain employs TRBV19 and TRBJ1-3; the D gene is possibly TRBD1 (5 bases). Germline V gives CDR1 LNHDA, CDR2 SQIVND (reference sequence). Trimming stripped 3 bases from V and 2 bases from J, with 14 bases between. The CDR3 runs 16 residues.

This chain uses TRBV4-1 with TRBJ2-4; 8 nucleotides agree with TRBD1. V gave up 0 bases and J gave up 4 bases; unmatched junction bases: 8. The CDR3 runs 17 residues. CDR1 is MGHRA, CDR2 YSYEKL, per germline. The CDR3 DNA sequence: TGCGCCAGCAGCCAAGAGGTACACGGACAGGGAAAAAACATTCAGTACTTC. Translating it yields CASSQEVHGQGKNIQYF.

The CDR3 DNA reads TGTGCCAGCAGTTACCGTGAGGGCAGTGGAAACACCATATATTTT. Translated: CASSYREGSGNTIYF. J is TRBJ1-3 and V is TRBV6-5; D is unresolved. The V end lost 2 bases, the J end lost 3 bases, and 11 bases lay between the germline ends. The CDR3 loop spans 15 amino acids. The germline gives CDR1 MNHEY, CDR2 SVGAGI.

The J gene is TRBJ1-1, the V gene TRBV19; D is ambiguous. Germline CDR1 is LNHDA and CDR2 is SQIVND (reference sequence). The CDR3 spans 13 residues. Trimming removed 7 bases at V and 5 bases at J, with 14 bases between. Here the CDR3 DNA reads TGTGCCAGTATGGAGGTTCGAAGGACTGAAGCTTTCTTT. Amino acids: CASMEVRRTEAFF.

In this sample, this clone turned up a few times. The rearrangement uses TRBV11-3 and TRBJ2-2; no clear D. This CDR3 has 14 amino acids. The V end was cut by 7 bases, the J end by 5 bases, with 14 bases between. Germline CDR1 and CDR2: SGHNT and YENEEA. This CDR3 reads CASTAGVGTGELFF. The CDR3 bases are TGTGCCAGCACCGCTGGGGTCGGGACCGGGGAGCTGTTTTTT.

The V call is TRBV29-1, the J call TRBJ2-2; 10 positions agree with TRBD2. There are 14 residues in the CDR3. The junction had 5 bases not matched to a gene; V was cut back by 3 bases and J by 7 bases. Germline values: CDR1 SQVTM, CDR2 ANQGSEA. The CDR3: CSVEAIAGGGELFF. CDR3 nucleotide sequence: TGCAGCGTTGAGGCTATAGCGGGGGGCGGGGAGCTGTTTTTT.

The V gene is TRBV18, the J gene TRBJ2-1; 14 positions match TRBD2. The CDR3 runs 16 residues. V lost 5 bases to trimming and J lost 7 bases; unmatched junction nucleotides: 7. The germline V gene encodes CDR1 KGHSH and CDR2 LQKENI. CDR3 sequence: CASSAGLAGVKNEQFF. The DNA for the CDR3 is TGTGCCAGCTCAGCGGGACTAGCGGGAGTAAAAAATGAGCAGTTCTTC.

For the CDR3, the DNA is TGTGCCAGCAGTGATACCGGGACAGACTTGTCCGAGCAGTACTTC. Its translation is CASSDTGTDLSEQYF. V gene TRBV25-1 combines with J gene TRBJ2-7, with 7 bases aligning to TRBD1. The CDR3 extends over 15 amino acids. J was trimmed by 6 bases and V by 3 bases; bases with no gene match: 11. Germline assignment: CDR1 MGHDK and CDR2 SYGVNS.

The V and J genes are TRBV5-1 and TRBJ2-1; D gene uncertain. The germline CDR1 and CDR2 sequences are SGHRS and YFSETQ. V lost 4 bases, J lost 2 bases, and 1 base lay in between. The CDR3 extends over 11 amino acids. DNA for the CDR3: TGCGCCAGCAGCACCTACAATGAGCAGTTCTTC. Translating it yields CASSTYNEQFF.

This clone occurred once. The CDR3 region is CASAFSGSSYNEQFF. CDR3 bases: TGTGCCAGTGCATTTTCCGGGTCCTCCTACAATGAGCAGTTCTTC. This rearrangement joins TRBV19 to TRBJ2-1; D is unresolved. Looked up from germline, CDR1 is LNHDA and CDR2 is SQIVND (reference sequence). The length of the CDR3 is 15 residues. Trimming removed 8 bases from V and 0 bases from J, with 14 bases in between.

This clone has only a few counts. This chain links TRBV5-6 with TRBJ2-2, with D possibly being TRBD2 (6 bases). The CDR3 loop spans 14 amino acids. The V end was cut by 4 bases, the J end by 6 bases, with 13 bases between. Germline values: CDR1 SGHDT, CDR2 YYEEEE. Written as DNA, the CDR3 is TGTGCCAGCAGCGGCCGGAGGGCGGCCGGGGAGCTGTTTTTT. Protein: CASSGRRAAGELFF. Full variable domain (missing parts from reference TRBV5-6 and TRBJ2-2): DAGVTQSPTHLIKTRGQQVTLRCSPKSGHDTVSWYQQALGQGPQFIFQYYEEEERQRGNFPDRFSGHQFPNYSSELNVNALLLGDSALYLCASSGRRAAGELFFGEGSRLTVL.

The rearrangement uses TRBV6-5 and TRBJ2-7; D gene unclear. V gave up 10 bases and J gave up 7 bases, with 17 bases separating them. CDR1 is MNHEY and CDR2 is SVGAGI in the germline V gene. CDR3 size: 12 residues. The CDR3 coding sequence is TGTGCCACTCACCGCCAATTCGGAGAGCAGTACTTC. Its translation is CATHRQFGEQYF.

The DNA of the CDR3 is TGTGCCAGCAGCCAAGAAGCCGGGACAGTCGTCTATGGCTACACCTTC. The encoded protein is CASSQEAGTVVYGYTF. The chain joins TRBV4-2 to TRBJ1-2; 7 bases map to TRBD1. This CDR3 spans 16 amino acids. Germline loops: CDR1 LGHNA, CDR2 YNFKEQ. V was clipped by 0 bases and J by 4 bases; unmatched bases: 8.

The gene calls are TRBV6-6 and TRBJ2-7; possible D gene TRBD2, 6 bases. Per germline, CDR1 MNHNY and CDR2 SVGAGI (reference sequence). The CDR3 has 18 residues. V dropped 5 bases and J dropped 3 bases, with 26 bases sitting between them. The DNA of the CDR3 is TGTGCCAGCAGTCAGGGACTGCAGTTCTATAGGGCACTCTACGAGCAGTACTTC. Translating it yields CASSQGLQFYRALYEQYF.